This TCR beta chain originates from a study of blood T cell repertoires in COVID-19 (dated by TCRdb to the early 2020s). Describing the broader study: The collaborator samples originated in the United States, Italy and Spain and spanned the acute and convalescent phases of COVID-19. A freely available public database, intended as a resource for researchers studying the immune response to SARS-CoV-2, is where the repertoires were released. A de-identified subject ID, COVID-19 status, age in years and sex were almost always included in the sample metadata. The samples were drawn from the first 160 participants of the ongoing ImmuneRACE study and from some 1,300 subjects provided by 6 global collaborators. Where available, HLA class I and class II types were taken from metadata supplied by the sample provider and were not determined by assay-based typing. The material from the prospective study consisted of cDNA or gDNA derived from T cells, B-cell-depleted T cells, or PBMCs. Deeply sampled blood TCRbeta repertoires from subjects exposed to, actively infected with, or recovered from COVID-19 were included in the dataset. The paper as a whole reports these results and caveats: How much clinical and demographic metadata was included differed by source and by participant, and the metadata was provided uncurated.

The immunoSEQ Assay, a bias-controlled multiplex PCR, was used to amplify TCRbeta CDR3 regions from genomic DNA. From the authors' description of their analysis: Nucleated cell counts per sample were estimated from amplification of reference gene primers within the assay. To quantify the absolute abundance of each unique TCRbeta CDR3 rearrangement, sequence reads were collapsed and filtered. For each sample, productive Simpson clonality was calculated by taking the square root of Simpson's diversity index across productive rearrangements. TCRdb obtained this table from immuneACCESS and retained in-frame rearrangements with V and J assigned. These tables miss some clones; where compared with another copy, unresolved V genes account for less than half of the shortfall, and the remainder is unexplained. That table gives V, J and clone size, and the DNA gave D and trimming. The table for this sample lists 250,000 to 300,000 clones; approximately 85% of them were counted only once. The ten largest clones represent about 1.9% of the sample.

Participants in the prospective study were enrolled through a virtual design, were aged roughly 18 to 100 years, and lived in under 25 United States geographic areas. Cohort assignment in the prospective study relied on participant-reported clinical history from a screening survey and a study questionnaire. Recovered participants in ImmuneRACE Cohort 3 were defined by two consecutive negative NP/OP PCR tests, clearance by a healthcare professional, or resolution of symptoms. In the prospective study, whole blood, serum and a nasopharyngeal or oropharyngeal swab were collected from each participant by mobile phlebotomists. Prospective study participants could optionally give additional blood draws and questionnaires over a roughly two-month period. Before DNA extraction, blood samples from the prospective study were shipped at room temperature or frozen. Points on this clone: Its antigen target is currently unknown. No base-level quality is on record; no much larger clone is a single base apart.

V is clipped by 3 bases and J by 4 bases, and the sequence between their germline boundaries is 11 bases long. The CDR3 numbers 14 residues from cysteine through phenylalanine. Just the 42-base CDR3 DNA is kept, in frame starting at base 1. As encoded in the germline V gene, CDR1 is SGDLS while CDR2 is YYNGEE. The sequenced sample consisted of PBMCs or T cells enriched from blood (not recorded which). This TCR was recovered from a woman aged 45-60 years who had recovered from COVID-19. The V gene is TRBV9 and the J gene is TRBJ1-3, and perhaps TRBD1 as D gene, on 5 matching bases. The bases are TGTGCCAGCAGCGCCGACAGTCCGGGAAACACCATATATTTT. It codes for CASSADSPGNTIYF.